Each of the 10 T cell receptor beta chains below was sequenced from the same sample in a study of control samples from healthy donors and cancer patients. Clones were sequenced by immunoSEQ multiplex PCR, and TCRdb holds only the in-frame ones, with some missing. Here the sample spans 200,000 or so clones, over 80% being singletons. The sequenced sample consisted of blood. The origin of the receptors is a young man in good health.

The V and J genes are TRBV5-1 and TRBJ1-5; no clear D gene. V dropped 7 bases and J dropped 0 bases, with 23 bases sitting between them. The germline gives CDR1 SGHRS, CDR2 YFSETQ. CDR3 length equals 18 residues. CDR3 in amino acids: CASWLALWQSHSNQPQHF. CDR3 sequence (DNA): TGCGCCAGCTGGTTAGCTCTGTGGCAGAGTCATAGCAATCAGCCCCAGCATTTT.

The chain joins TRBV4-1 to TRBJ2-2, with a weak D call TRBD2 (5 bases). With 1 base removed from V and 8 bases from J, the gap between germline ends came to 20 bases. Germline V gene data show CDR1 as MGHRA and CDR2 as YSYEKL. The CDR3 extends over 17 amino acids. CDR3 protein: CASSQGLRGLGKGELFF. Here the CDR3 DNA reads TGCGCCAGCAGCCAAGGGCTCCGCGGGCTGGGGAAAGGGGAGCTGTTTTTT.

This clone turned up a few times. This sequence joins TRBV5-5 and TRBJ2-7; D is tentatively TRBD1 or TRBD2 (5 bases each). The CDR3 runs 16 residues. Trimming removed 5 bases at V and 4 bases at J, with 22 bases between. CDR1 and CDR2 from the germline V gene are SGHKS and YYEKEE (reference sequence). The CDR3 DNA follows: TGTGCCAGCAGGGGTTCTACCGGGACGGAAAATTACGAGCAGTACTTC. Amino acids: CASRGSTGTENYEQYF.

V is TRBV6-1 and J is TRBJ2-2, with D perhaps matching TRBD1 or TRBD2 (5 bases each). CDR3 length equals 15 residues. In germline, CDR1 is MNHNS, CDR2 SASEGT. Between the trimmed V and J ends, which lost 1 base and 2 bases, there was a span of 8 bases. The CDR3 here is CASSEGGVNTGELFF. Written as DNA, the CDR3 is TGTGCCAGCAGTGAAGGAGGGGTCAACACCGGGGAGCTGTTTTTT.

CDR3 DNA sequence: TGTGCCAGCAGCGCTAGCGGGGGGGGCTACAATGAGCAGTTCTTC. Residues: CASSASGGGYNEQFF. The chain uses TRBV9 and TRBJ2-1; 12 bases agree with TRBD2. V lost 3 bases to trimming and J lost 3 bases; unmatched junction nucleotides: 1. The CDR3 is 15 amino acids. Germline loops: CDR1 SGDLS, CDR2 YYNGEE.

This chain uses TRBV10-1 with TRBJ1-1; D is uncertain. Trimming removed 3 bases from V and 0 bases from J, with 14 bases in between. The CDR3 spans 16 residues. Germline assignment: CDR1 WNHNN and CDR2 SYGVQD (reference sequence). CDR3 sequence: CASSDVQTLMNTEAFF. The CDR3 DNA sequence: TGCGCCAGCAGTGATGTCCAGACCCTCATGAACACTGAAGCTTTCTTT.

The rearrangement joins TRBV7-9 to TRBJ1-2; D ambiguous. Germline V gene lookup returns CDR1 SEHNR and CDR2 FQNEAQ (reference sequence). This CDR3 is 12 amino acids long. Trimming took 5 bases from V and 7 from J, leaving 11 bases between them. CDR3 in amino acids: CASSTSNSGYTF. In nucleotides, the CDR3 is TGTGCCAGCAGCACCTCGAATTCTGGCTACACCTTC.

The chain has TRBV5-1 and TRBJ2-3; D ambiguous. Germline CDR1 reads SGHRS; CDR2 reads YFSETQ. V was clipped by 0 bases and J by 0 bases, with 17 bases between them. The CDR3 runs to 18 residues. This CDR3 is CASSLAQYFSSSTDTQYF. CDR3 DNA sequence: TGCGCCAGCAGCTTGGCCCAGTATTTCTCCTCTAGCACAGATACGCAGTATTTT.

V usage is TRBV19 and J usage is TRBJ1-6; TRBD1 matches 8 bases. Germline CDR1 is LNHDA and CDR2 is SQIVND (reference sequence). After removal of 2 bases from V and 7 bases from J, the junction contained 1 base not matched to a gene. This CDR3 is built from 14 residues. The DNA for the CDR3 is TGTGCCAGTAGTATAAGACAGGGGAATTCACCCCTCCACTTT. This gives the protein CASSIRQGNSPLHF.

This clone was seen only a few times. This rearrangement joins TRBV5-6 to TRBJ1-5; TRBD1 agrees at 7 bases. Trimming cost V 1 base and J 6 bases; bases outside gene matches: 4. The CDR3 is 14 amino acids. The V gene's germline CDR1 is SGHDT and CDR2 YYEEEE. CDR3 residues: CASSLLGGGQPQHF. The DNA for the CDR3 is TGTGCCAGCAGCTTGTTAGGGGGCGGTCAGCCCCAGCATTTT.